One and the same sample provided the 5 T cell receptor beta chains below, sequenced in a study of blood T cells in healthy people across ages. A J-beta primer mix and a sample-barcoded 5' primer were used in a second PCR of about 7 to 12 cycles. TCRdb re-analysed the 5' RACE reads in MiXCR, keeping a single row per CDR3 protein. The table lists hundreds of thousands of distinct CDR3 sequences, under 45% of them singletons. The sequenced sample was blood. The source of these receptors is a man between 60 and 75 years old in good health.

V gene TRBV4-1 combines with J gene TRBJ1-6, with D maybe TRBD1 (6 bases). Germline CDR1 and CDR2: MGHRA and YSYEKL. Trimming removed 4 bases from V and 7 bases from J, with 17 bases in between. The CDR3 length is 16 residues. CDR3 coding DNA: TGCGCCAGCAGCCCTTCCCGGGACACTGGCAATTCACCCCTCCACTTT. Amino acid sequence: CASSPSRDTGNSPLHF.

Details on this clonotype: This clone may be a read error of a much larger clone one base away. The chain carries TRBV4-3 and TRBJ2-7, with a weak D call TRBD2 (6 bases). Germline V CDR1 and CDR2: LGHNA, YSLEER. V shed 4 bases and J shed 7 bases, with 20 bases lying between them. The length of the CDR3 is 15 residues. The CDR3 here is CASSPPGGSYNEQYF. The DNA of the CDR3 is TGCGCCAGCAGCCCACCAGGAGGGTCCTACAATGAGCAGTACTTC.

The chain joins TRBV27 to TRBJ2-5, with D possibly being TRBD2 (6 bases). CDR3 length: 13 amino acids. Per germline, CDR1 MNHEY and CDR2 SMNVEV (reference sequence). The V and J ends lost 4 bases and 5 bases respectively, with 11 bases between them. Here the CDR3 DNA reads TGTGCCAGCAGTTACACTAGCAAGGAGACCCAGTACTTC. The encoded protein is CASSYTSKETQYF.

This clonotype came up a few times. This sequence joins TRBV4-3 and TRBJ2-3; D remains unclear. V was clipped by 3 bases and J by 2 bases, with 15 bases between them. There are 16 residues in the CDR3. Germline CDR1 is LGHNA and CDR2 is YSLEER. CDR3 nucleotide sequence: TGCGCCAGCAGCCAGATCCTTCGACGGAACACAGATACGCAGTATTTT. Translating gives CASSQILRRNTDTQYF.

The chain links TRBV10-2 to TRBJ1-2; TRBD1 matches 8 bases. V shed 1 base and J 8 bases; nucleotides not matched to a gene: 3. The CDR3 covers 13 residues. The germline CDR1 and CDR2 sequences are WSHSY and SAAADI. CDR3 in amino acids: CASSEWTGRGYTF. CDR3 nucleotide sequence: TGCGCCAGCAGTGAGTGGACAGGGAGAGGCTACACCTTC.